These 28 T cell receptor beta chains came from one sample sequenced in a study of regulatory T cells in long-lasting Graves disease. Stated time point: newly diagnosed GD, antithyroid drugs for less than 3 months. PBMCs provided the RNA from which the TCR library was made. Arm-PCR of CDR3 regions and iRepertoire HTBI primers were used to build TCR beta libraries. In TCRdb, the multiplex PCR reads were re-called with MiXCR into one record per CDR3 protein. The table includes under 450,000 distinct CDR3 sequences, around 15% detected once. These same data were also listed under a study on T cells in Graves' hyperthyroidism and ophthalmopathy.

The source material was peripheral blood mononuclear cells (PBMCs), sampled at new diagnosis, from a patient treated with antithyroid drugs. These receptors came from a young woman with Graves disease.

Worth noting for this clonotype: This clone may be a read error of a much larger clone one base away. The rearrangement uses TRBV20-1 and TRBJ2-1; TRBD2 agrees at 11 bases. V dropped 5 bases and J dropped 5; count of bases not matched to a gene: 8. Germline assignment: CDR1 DFQATT and CDR2 SNEGSKA (reference sequence). The CDR3 is made up of 15 amino acids. For the CDR3, the DNA is TGCAGTGCTGGTAAACTAGCGGGAGTGCACAATGAGCAGTTCTTC. Translation gives CSAGKLAGVHNEQFF.

The rearrangement joins TRBV12-3 or TRBV12-4 to TRBJ1-2; maybe TRBD1 (5 bases). The CDR3 loop spans 12 amino acids. Trimming took 3 bases from V and 8 from J, leaving 10 bases between them. The chain's CDR3 is CASSFGGGGYTF. Written as DNA, the CDR3 is TGTGCCAGCAGTTTTGGGGGGGGGGGCTACACCTTC.

A word on this clonotype: Since a much larger clone is just one base distant, this may be a read error. The chain is built from TRBV7-9 and TRBJ1-2, with 9 nucleotides matching TRBD1. In germline, CDR1 is SEHNR, CDR2 FQNEAQ (reference sequence). The CDR3 sequence is 17 residues long. With 0 bases clipped from V and 4 bases from J, the junction kept 9 bases outside the gene matches. CDR3 in amino acids: CASSLAIGQGMLYGYTF. The CDR3 coding sequence is TGTGCCAGCAGCTTAGCTATCGGACAGGGGATGCTCTATGGCTACACCTTC.

The rearrangement joins TRBV20-1 to TRBJ2-2, with no clear D. Germline values: CDR1 DFQATT, CDR2 SNEGSKA (reference sequence). V lost 1 base, J lost 7 bases, and 10 bases lay in between. The CDR3 contains 13 residues. The CDR3 DNA reads TGCAGTGCTAGAGTATTAGGGCACGGGGAGCTGTTTTTT. Protein: CSARVLGHGELFF.

The chain recombines TRBV20-1 with TRBJ2-7; 7 bases line up with TRBD2. Germline CDR1 DFQATT, CDR2 SNEGSKA (reference sequence). The CDR3 has 14 amino acids. The J segment lost 4 bases and the V segment lost 0 bases, leaving 6 bases of the junction unmatched. The CDR3 region is CSARDPLAVYEQYF. In DNA, the CDR3 is TGCAGTGCTAGAGACCCGCTAGCGGTTTACGAGCAGTACTTC.

This clonotype was seen ten or more times. V and J are TRBV11-2 and TRBJ2-5; the D gene is possibly TRBD1 (5 bases). CDR3 length: 13 amino acids. V dropped 0 bases and J dropped 4 bases, with 6 bases sitting between them. Germline-derived CDR1 and CDR2 are SGHAT and FQNNGV. Here the CDR3 DNA reads TGTGCCAGCAGCTTAGACAGGGTAGAGACCCAGTACTTC. Encoded protein: CASSLDRVETQYF.

The sample holds a few counts of this clonotype. This rearrangement joins TRBV7-2 to TRBJ2-7; D not certain. Looked up from germline, CDR1 is SGHTA and CDR2 is FQGNSA. The CDR3 totals 12 residues. Trimming removed 0 bases from V and 7 bases from J, with 7 bases in between. The CDR3 reads CASSLAQLEQYF. CDR3 nucleotide sequence: TGTGCCAGCAGCTTAGCGCAGCTAGAGCAGTACTTC.

A note on this clonotype: It may be a read error: a sequence one base away is much more abundant. The chain links TRBV7-9 to TRBJ2-7, with 8 bases matching TRBD2. Looked up from germline, CDR1 is SEHNR and CDR2 is FQNEAQ (reference sequence). The CDR3 has 15 residues. CDR3: CASSPSWTSPYEQDF. DNA for the CDR3: TGTGCCAGCAGCCCGAGCTGGACTAGCCCCTACGAGCAGGACTTC.

This clonotype was counted ten times or more. The chain combines TRBV24-1 with TRBJ2-5; 11 nucleotides align to TRBD2. V shed 5 bases and J 4 bases; nucleotides not matched to a gene: 8. Germline lookup yields CDR1 KGHDR and CDR2 SFDVKD. The CDR3 sequence is 16 residues long. The CDR3 sequence: CATSGRLAGTGETQYF. CDR3 in DNA: TGTGCCACCAGTGGGAGACTAGCGGGAACGGGAGAGACCCAGTACTTC.

This clonotype has just one count. V is TRBV19 and J is TRBJ1-4, with 7 bases identical to TRBD1. The CDR3 runs to 16 residues. From germline, CDR1 is LNHDA and CDR2 SQIVND (reference sequence). V gave up 4 bases and J gave up 3 bases; unmatched junction bases: 8. In DNA form, the CDR3 reads TGTGCCAGTAGTACCCCCAGGGGGGCGTCTAATGAAAAACTGTTTTTT. Translating gives CASSTPRGASNEKLFF.

In its sample, this clonotype was seen a few times. This may be a read error, as it is one base from a much larger clone. This sequence joins TRBV27 and TRBJ2-3, with unresolved D. CDR3 length equals 13 residues. The germline V gene encodes CDR1 MNHEY and CDR2 SMNVEV (reference sequence). The CDR3 coding sequence is TGTGCCAGCAGTTACTCAGCCACAGTTACGCAGTATTTT. Translating gives CASSYSATVTQYF.

In its sample, this clonotype was seen many times. The rearrangement uses TRBV5-1 and TRBJ2-7, with a weak D call TRBD1 (5 bases). V dropped 4 bases and J dropped 5 bases, with 19 bases sitting between them. The CDR3 has 15 residues. Germline CDR1 reads SGHRS; CDR2 reads YFSETQ. CDR3: CASSPTEPRRDEQYF. CDR3 sequence (DNA): TGCGCCAGCAGCCCGACGGAACCACGCAGGGACGAGCAGTACTTC.

V is TRBV28 and J is TRBJ1-3, with 9 bases aligning to TRBD1. CDR3 length equals 14 residues. Losses at the gene ends were 4 bases for V and 4 bases for J; bases not matched to a gene: 2. Germline CDR1 reads MDHEN; CDR2 reads SYDVKM. CDR3 region: CASSSTGGGNTIYF. CDR3 in DNA: TGTGCCAGCAGTTCCACAGGGGGCGGAAACACCATATATTTT.

The table lists this clonotype with a few counts. The chain joins TRBV27 to TRBJ1-3; 12 bases map to TRBD1. Germline V gives CDR1 MNHEY, CDR2 SMNVEV (reference sequence). V lost 5 bases, J lost 0 bases, and 5 bases stayed unmatched. The CDR3 runs 17 residues. The CDR3 DNA reads TGTGCCAGCAGTCCCGGGACAGGGGGCCTCTCTGGAAACACCATATATTTT. Protein product: CASSPGTGGLSGNTIYF.

This clonotype was counted a few times. The genes are TRBV7-3 and TRBJ2-5, with TRBD2 matching over 8 bases. The CDR3 runs 13 residues. Germline lookup yields CDR1 SGHTA and CDR2 FQGTGA. Trimming removed 5 bases from V and 3 bases from J; junction bases left unmatched: 2. Written as DNA, the CDR3 is TGTGCCAGCAGCGGGACTAGGGAAGAGACCCAGTACTTC. Translating gives CASSGTREETQYF.

In DNA, the CDR3 is TGTGCCAGCAGCCGAGACGGGGGTCGCACAGATACGCAGTATTTT. Protein: CASSRDGGRTDTQYF. J is TRBJ2-3 and V is TRBV3-1; possible D gene TRBD2, 6 bases. V was cut by 4 bases and J by 1 base, with 12 bases left in between. The CDR3 extends over 15 amino acids. Germline CDR1 LGHDT, CDR2 YNNKEL (reference sequence).

This clonotype has a count of ten or more. The gene calls are TRBV2 and TRBJ2-7, with D tentatively TRBD1 (6 bases). This CDR3 has 15 residues. Trimming took 6 bases from V and 0 from J, leaving 15 bases between them. Germline CDR1 is SNHLY and CDR2 is FYNNEI. CDR3 in amino acids: CASRKDSSTSYEQYF. The CDR3 nucleotides are TGTGCCAGCAGAAAGGACAGCTCAACCTCCTACGAGCAGTACTTC.

Notes on this clonotype: It may be a read error: a sequence one base away is much more abundant. The chain carries TRBV7-8 and TRBJ2-1; D is unclear. Germline lookup yields CDR1 SGHVS and CDR2 FQNEAQ. CDR3 size: 14 residues. DNA of the CDR3: TGTGCCGGCAGCCCCATTGGGGTGGGCAATGAGCAGTTCTTC. Translating gives CAGSPIGVGNEQFF.

In its sample, this clonotype was seen a few times. The chain has TRBV3-1 and TRBJ2-7; D possibly matches TRBD1 or TRBD2 (6 bases each). The CDR3 contains 13 residues. Germline lookup yields CDR1 LGHDT and CDR2 YNNKEL (reference sequence). V gave up 2 bases and J gave up 9 bases, with 14 bases separating them. The CDR3 is CASSQRPGATQYF. Written as DNA, the CDR3 is TGTGCCAGCAGCCAACGTCCGGGGGCCACGCAGTACTTC.

This clonotype has ten or more counts. J is TRBJ2-3 and V is TRBV6-1; 8 bases agree with TRBD2. Germline V gene data show CDR1 as MNHNS and CDR2 as SASEGT. V was pared by 6 bases and J by 3 bases, with 11 bases of the junction left unmatched. The CDR3 loop spans 16 amino acids. CDR3 nucleotides: TGTGCCAGCAGCCACACCATTAGCGGGGCGACAGATACGCAGTATTTT. Translating gives CASSHTISGATDTQYF.

Only a few counts were recorded for this clonotype. The genes are TRBV30 and TRBJ1-2; TRBD1 matches at 11 bases. The CDR3 contains 14 residues. The V segment lost 4 bases and the J segment 4 bases; nucleotides outside the gene matches: 5. From germline, CDR1 is GTSNPN and CDR2 SVGIG (reference sequence). CDR3 sequence: CAWMWGQGGYGYTF. The DNA for the CDR3 is TGTGCCTGGATGTGGGGACAGGGGGGCTATGGCTACACCTTC. Looking up the rest from reference TRBV30 and TRBJ1-2 gives the full variable domain: SQTIHQWPATLVQPVGSPLSLECTVEGTSNPNLYWYRQAAGRGLQLLFYSVGIGQISSEVPQNLSASRPQDRQFILSSKKLLLSDSGFYLCAWMWGQGGYGYTFGSGTRLTVV.

This clonotype was picked up many times. The CDR3 DNA sequence: TGCGCCAGCAGCTTGGCCCGGTCTGGCGGGGGGTACAATGAGCAGTTCTTC. The encoded protein is CASSLARSGGGYNEQFF. The chain recombines TRBV5-1 with TRBJ2-1; TRBD2 matches 8 bases. V shed 0 bases and J 4 bases; nucleotides not matched to a gene: 9. The CDR3 has 17 amino acids. Germline values: CDR1 SGHRS, CDR2 YFSETQ.

Only a few counts were recorded for this clonotype. The chain combines TRBV19 with TRBJ2-5; TRBD2 might be the D (7 bases). Per germline, CDR1 LNHDA and CDR2 SQIVND (reference sequence). V lost 6 bases and J 3 bases, leaving 11 bases between the germline ends. The CDR3 runs to 13 residues. CDR3 coding DNA: TGTGCCAGTAGGGGGGGGCCGAAAGAGACCCAGTACTTC. Its protein is CASRGGPKETQYF.

This clonotype occurred a few times. This chain links TRBV24-1 with TRBJ1-1; D gene unclear. CDR1 is KGHDR, CDR2 SFDVKD, per germline. The CDR3 consists of 11 residues. Trimming shortened V by 5 bases and J by 4 bases, and 4 bases separated the two germline ends. The CDR3 sequence: CATSGGTEAFF. In nucleotides, the CDR3 is TGTGCCACCAGTGGTGGCACTGAAGCTTTCTTT.

This CDR3 is CASNPLRDRGELASYEQYF. CDR3 coding DNA: TGCGCCAGCAATCCTCTAAGGGACAGGGGGGAGCTAGCCTCCTACGAGCAGTACTTC. The rearrangement joins TRBV10-2 to TRBJ2-7; 11 nucleotides line up with TRBD1. After removal of 7 bases from V and 0 bases from J, the junction contained 17 bases not matched to a gene. There are 19 residues in the CDR3. Per germline, CDR1 WSHSY and CDR2 SAAADI.

This clonotype was detected ten times or more. V usage is TRBV5-1 and J usage is TRBJ1-1, with 7 positions matching TRBD1. J gave up 0 bases and V 4 bases, and 3 bases lay outside the gene matches. Germline-derived CDR1 and CDR2 are SGHRS and YFSETQ. The CDR3 sequence is 14 residues long. The CDR3 spells CASSAGTVNTEAFF. The CDR3 DNA is TGCGCCAGCAGCGCCGGGACAGTGAACACTGAAGCTTTCTTT.

This clonotype was counted ten times or more. The V and J genes are TRBV3-1 and TRBJ2-5; TRBD1 matches at 7 bases. Germline V gene data show CDR1 as LGHDT and CDR2 as YNNKEL (reference sequence). This CDR3 is built from 15 residues. J lost 1 base, V lost 2 bases, and 4 bases had no gene match. CDR3 region: CASSQTTGAQETQYF. The CDR3 bases are TGTGCCAGCAGCCAAACTACAGGGGCCCAAGAGACCCAGTACTTC.

In the case of this clonotype: A read error may be the cause here, since a much bigger clone is one base away. The rearrangement joins TRBV5-1 to TRBJ2-5, with 10 bases lining up with TRBD1. Germline CDR1 SGHRS, CDR2 YFSETQ. V dropped 1 base and J dropped 14; count of bases not matched to a gene: 23. CDR3 length equals 18 residues. CDR3 sequence: CASSLWATGQGRSYEHYF. The DNA of the CDR3 is TGCGCCAGCAGCTTGTGGGCGACGGGACAGGGGCGCAGCTACGAGCACTACTTC.